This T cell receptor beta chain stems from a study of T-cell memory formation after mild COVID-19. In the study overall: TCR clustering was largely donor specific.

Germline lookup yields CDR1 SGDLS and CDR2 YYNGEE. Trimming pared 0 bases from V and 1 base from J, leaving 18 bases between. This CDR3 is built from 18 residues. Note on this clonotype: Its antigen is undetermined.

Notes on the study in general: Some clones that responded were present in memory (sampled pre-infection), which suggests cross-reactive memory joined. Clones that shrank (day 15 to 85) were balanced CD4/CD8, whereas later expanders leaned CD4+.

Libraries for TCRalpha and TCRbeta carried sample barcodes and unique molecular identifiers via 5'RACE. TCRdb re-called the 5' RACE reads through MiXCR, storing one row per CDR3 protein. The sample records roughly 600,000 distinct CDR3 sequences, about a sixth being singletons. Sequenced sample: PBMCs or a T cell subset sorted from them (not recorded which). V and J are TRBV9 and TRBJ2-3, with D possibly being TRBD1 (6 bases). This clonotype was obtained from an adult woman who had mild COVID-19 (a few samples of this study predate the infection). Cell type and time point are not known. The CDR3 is CASSVEARDMSGTDTQYF. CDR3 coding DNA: TGTGCCAGCAGCGTAGAAGCCCGGGACATGAGCGGCACAGATACGCAGTATTTT.